Listed here are 7 T cell receptor beta chains from one sample, sequenced in a study of beta chain features in type 1 diabetes (dated by TCRdb to about 2018). The library was prepared using the immunoSEQ multiplex PCR assay. The entire isolated RNA was reverse transcribed using the High Capacity cDNA Reverse Transcription Kit, and thus expressed TCRB transcripts were sequenced. TCRdb stores this immuneACCESS table with in-frame sequences only. Part of the clones is absent; in the studies checked, under half of the shortfall reflects unresolved V genes, and no reason is known for the rest. This sample lists about 150,000 clones; roughly 11% were detected once. The top ten constitute about 2% of the sample. The sequenced material came from central memory CD4+ T cells from blood. Source of these receptors: a man aged 18 to 29 in good health.

V usage is TRBV7-2 and J usage is TRBJ2-7; 7 bases are a match to TRBD1. The V gene end was trimmed by 6 bases and the J gene end by 5 bases; junction bases not matched to a gene: 10. The CDR3 runs 14 residues. Germline V CDR1 and CDR2: SGHTA, FQGNSA. CDR3 residues: CASSHRGRADEQYF. In DNA, the CDR3 is TGTGCCAGCAGTCACAGGGGCCGCGCCGACGAGCAGTACTTC.

This clone turned up a few times. This sequence joins TRBV29-1 and TRBJ2-3; D may be TRBD1 (7 bases). V gave up 7 bases and J gave up 0 bases, with 20 bases separating them. The CDR3 is made up of 16 amino acids. Germline values: CDR1 SQVTM, CDR2 ANQGSEA. The CDR3 sequence: CSAGRLTGTSTDTQYF. For the CDR3, the DNA is TGCAGCGCCGGGCGGTTGACAGGGACTAGCACAGATACGCAGTATTTT.

The chain couples TRBV9 to TRBJ1-1; 9 nucleotides agree with TRBD1. The germline gives CDR1 SGDLS, CDR2 YYNGEE. This CDR3 is built from 15 residues. Trimming took 3 bases from V and 2 from J; bases not matched to a gene: 5. The CDR3: CASSAGQGRNTEAFF. DNA for the CDR3: TGTGCCAGCAGCGCCGGACAGGGGAGAAACACTGAAGCTTTCTTT.

The rearrangement joins TRBV7-3 to TRBJ2-7, with 9 nucleotides matching TRBD1. The CDR3 is 15 amino acids. V shed 5 bases, J shed 0 bases, and the junction held 5 bases outside the gene matches. CDR1 and CDR2 from the germline V gene are SGHTA and FQGTGA. CDR3 protein: CASSPTGGGSYEQYF. The CDR3 region has the DNA TGTGCCAGCAGCCCGACAGGGGGAGGCTCCTACGAGCAGTACTTC.

Turning to this clone: At one of its ends the junction is not consistent with the germline gene, which may arise from a read error. The chain links TRBV7-7 to TRBJ2-5; 7 bases fit TRBD1. The CDR3 has 14 amino acids. Germline lookup yields CDR1 SSHAT and CDR2 FNYEAQ (reference sequence). CDR3 sequence reads: CASSHGTAKETQYF. The CDR3 DNA reads as TGTGCTAGCAGCCACGGGACAGCCAAAGAGACCCAGTACTTC.

This clone came up a few times. The chain has TRBV30 and TRBJ1-6; D is unresolved. The CDR3 extends over 12 amino acids. Looked up from germline, CDR1 is GTSNPN and CDR2 is SVGIG (reference sequence). V dropped 3 bases and J dropped 7 bases, with 7 bases sitting between them. The CDR3 loop is CAWRHTNSPLHF. Here the CDR3 DNA reads TGTGCCTGGAGACACACCAATTCACCCCTCCACTTT.

This clone was counted only a few times. The rearrangement links TRBV9 to TRBJ1-1, with D uncertain. CDR1 SGDLS and CDR2 YYNGEE come from the germline V gene. The CDR3 consists of 13 residues. The V end was cut by 1 base, the J end by 5 bases, with 9 bases between. The CDR3 sequence: CASSVHTQTEAFF. In DNA, the CDR3 is TGTGCCAGCAGCGTACACACCCAAACTGAAGCTTTCTTT.